Listed here is a single TCR beta chain. It lacks a known antigen. The input lacks base qualities; no much larger clone sits a single base away. TCR beta CDR3 regions were amplified from RNA transcripts. The first round of RT-PCR for the TCR CDR3 was performed with the HTBI primer set and the Qiagen OneStep RT-PCR kit. A second multiplex PCR round built the libraries, followed by size selection and purification. Paired-end sequencing of the libraries was performed with 100 bp reads on an Illumina HiSeq2000. Processing in the source paper ran as follows. SOAPnuke was used to process the raw data, with reads discarded if the reads contained adapters or uncalled bases, had a mean Phred below 15, or lacked an exact constant-primer or identifier match. High-quality paired reads were merged using COPE v1.2.5, and each unique nucleotide sequence was defined as a clonotype. MiTCR v1.1 was used to align clonotypes to the IMGT TRBV, TRBD and TRBJ reference segments. Only V-J combinations with frequency above 0.0001, covering 99.2% of repertoires, were analysed. A TCS score was defined as the ratio of F50 (clonal expansion) to E x V (chaos), with BLOSUM62-based TCRdist applied between CDR3 peptides within each V-J. Welch's t-statistics and random forest reduced several hundred V-J features to under 15, which were used in a naive Bayes classifier (R e1071). Using fastp trimming at Q25 and MiXCR clonotype assembly, TCRdb reanalyzed the public sequencing data and kept in-frame beta chains. Rows matching on CDR3 protein sequence are summarized as one entry with the most common DNA and genes. TCRdb, not the original authors, processed these V and J calls. This sample has more than 350,000 distinct CDR3 sequences in its table, and around 15% of those were observed once. The ten largest clones represent about 21% of the sample.

Moderately to severely active disease, a Clinical Activity Score of at least 3, a NOSPECS grade of at least 4, and a duration under 3 months were present in ophthalmopathy patients. The study excluded patients with uncontrolled infections, other autoimmune diseases, pregnancy or lactation. Clinical symptoms, serum thyroxine and TRAb, thyroid ultrasound, and orbital computed tomography formed the basis for the diagnoses. PBMCs were separated from approximately 9.9 ml of fresh peripheral blood using Ficoll-Paque density gradient centrifugation. Total RNA was extracted using Trizol reagent, and RNA quality was assessed on an Agilent 2100 Bioanalyzer. Inclusive of the bounding cysteine and phenylalanine, the CDR3 is 15 residues long. This entry keeps only the CDR3 DNA: 45 bases, framed from base 1. CDR1 and CDR2 are drawn from the germline V gene: MNHNS, SASEGT. Clipping removes 5 bases from V and 3 bases from J, with 6 as the unmatched junction base count.

This sample is part of a study of T cells in Graves' hyperthyroidism and ophthalmopathy (dated by TCRdb to the late 2010s). Study-wide context: Peripheral blood samples were taken at the time of initial diagnosis, prior to any treatment. A discovery cohort of 95 to 100 patients, 43 with Graves' ophthalmopathy and more than 55 with stable Graves' hyperthyroidism, was used to find distinguishing TCR V-J signatures. Prospective prediction of ophthalmopathy was tested in an independent validation cohort of approximately 19 hyperthyroidism patients and around 16 patients who later progressed to ophthalmopathy. The roughly 99 discovery patients were divided at random into training and test sets in a 7:3 ratio. The study also compared thyroid tissue and blood T-cell repertoires from five or six Graves' hyperthyroidism patients. Following sampling, methimazole starting at 30 mg daily was given to hyperthyroidism patients, and high-dose intravenous methylprednisolone was given to ophthalmopathy patients. The paper describes TCR Vbeta CDR3 sequencing of 135 peripheral blood samples, made up of 43 ophthalmopathy patients, 70 to 75 hyperthyroidism patients and 17 progressor patients. The paper's findings and limits, for the study overall: A 13 V-J signature model separated ophthalmopathy from stable hyperthyroidism, with roughly 88% sensitivity and 81% to 82% specificity in cross-validation and 80%/75% in testing. In validation, the model predicted progression to ophthalmopathy with 55% to 71% sensitivity and 72% to 85% specificity, a median of around 6.6 months before onset. Sample size was not statistically predetermined, and investigators were not blinded to group allocation. Blood samples also contained most of the expanded thyroid clonotypes (frequency above 0.001), which suggests that blood repertoires may reflect thyroid immune responses.

The rearrangement combines TRBV6-1 with TRBJ1-4; 7 nucleotides in the junction match TRBD1. This sequence was found in a woman aged 60-70 years with Graves' ophthalmopathy. The sequenced material came from blood. The sequence in DNA is TGTGCCAGCAGTCCAGGGGGGGAGTCTAATGAAAAACTGTTTTTT. It encodes CASSPGGESNEKLFF.